These T cell receptor beta chains were read from a single sample in a study of OX40 agonist ivuxolimab in advanced cancers. Clones were read by immunoSEQ multiplex PCR, and TCRdb kept only the in-frame ones, dropping some. The top ten clones hold about 3% of a sample with about 64,000 clones, approximately 84% of them seen once. Sequencing used CD4+ or CD8+ T cells sorted from blood, obtained in a trial of the OX40 agonist ivuxolimab. Receptors originate from an adult with an advanced solid tumor such as melanoma, head and neck, liver or kidney cancer. CDR3s include the opening cysteine and the closing phenylalanine or tryptophan. D genes are given only for firm matches.

d_call	j_call	v_call	cdr3_nt	cdr3_aa
-	TRBJ1-1	TRBV7-3	TGTGCCAGCAGCTCGGCAGTGAACACTGAAGCTTTCTTT	CASSSAVNTEAFF
-	TRBJ2-5	TRBV9	TGTGCCAGCAGTGCCCCCGGGACTTCTCAAGGGGAGACCCAGTACTTC	CASSAPGTSQGETQYF
-	TRBJ2-1	TRBV7-3	TGTGCCAGCAGCCCTTGGCAGGCCCTAGCAGCTGCGAATGAGCAGTTCTTC	CASSPWQALAAANEQFF
-	TRBJ2-3	TRBV28	TGTGCCAGCAGGCCGCAGTTGGATACGCAGTATTTT	CASRPQLDTQYF
TRBD2	TRBJ2-2	TRBV5-6	TGTGCCAGCAGCTTGATTTCGGGGGGGCTCACCGGGGAGCTGTTTTTT	CASSLISGGLTGELFF
-	TRBJ2-1	TRBV9	TGTGCCAGCAGCGAAGGGGTCAAGTTCTACAATGAGCAGTTCTTC	CASSEGVKFYNEQFF
TRBD2	TRBJ2-3	TRBV4-2	TGTGCCAGCAGCCTCCTTTCCGGGACTAGCGGGTATAGCACAGATACGCAGTATTTT	CASSLLSGTSGYSTDTQYF
-	TRBJ1-5	TRBV4-1	TGCGCCAGCAGCCAAGATGCGGGGGCTAGCAATCAGCCCCAGCATTTT	CASSQDAGASNQPQHF
-	TRBJ1-6	TRBV30	TGTGCCTGGAGTGTAAGGGGAGGGAACACCTATAATTCACCCCTCCACTTT	CAWSVRGGNTYNSPLHF
-	TRBJ2-5	TRBV28	TGTGCCAGCAGTTTTCCCCAGTCGGCAGCCATACAAGAGACCCAGTACTTC	CASSFPQSAAIQETQYF
TRBD2	TRBJ2-1	TRBV4-3	TGCGCCAGCAGTTCGGCCGTCGGGGGGGAATACAATGAGCAGTTCTTC	CASSSAVGGEYNEQFF
-	TRBJ2-1	TRBV19	TGTGCCAGTAGTATAGATCGGGAGACGGAGAGCTCCTACAATGAGCAGTTCTTC	CASSIDRETESSYNEQFF
-	TRBJ1-4	TRBV5-1	TGCGCCAGCAGCTTACAGGCCCGAGGTGAAAAACTGTTTTTT	CASSLQARGEKLFF
TRBD1	TRBJ1-2	TRBV6-1	TGTGCCAGCAGTGTTTATGACAGGGTTGGCTACACCTTC	CASSVYDRVGYTF
-	TRBJ1-1	TRBV18	TGTGCCAGCTCACCTTCAGGTAACACTGAAGCTTTCTTT	CASSPSGNTEAFF
-	TRBJ1-6	TRBV27	TGTGCCAGCAGTTTCCAGGGTTCACCCCTCCACTTT	CASSFQGSPLHF
TRBD2	TRBJ2-7	TRBV5-1	TGCGCCAGCAGCTGGGCCTTTGGACTAGCGGGGAGATACGAGCAGTACTTC	CASSWAFGLAGRYEQYF
TRBD2	TRBJ2-2	TRBV19	TGTGCCAGTATCCACGCGGGGGGGGCGACCACCGGGGAGCTGTTTTTT	CASIHAGGATTGELFF